This TCR beta chain emerged from a study of somatic mutations in cytotoxic T cells in rheumatoid arthritis. After CD4+ and CD8+ cells were isolated by positive magnetic bead selection, their purity was checked by flow cytometry. Sequencing was performed with immunoSEQ multiplex PCR; in TCRdb, only in-frame clones are kept and a portion is missing. The sample consists of about 26,000 clones, about four fifths of them appearing once. The CDR3 is 11 residues long. CDR1 SNHLY and CDR2 FYNNEI come from the germline V gene. With 10 bases removed from V and 4 bases from J, the gap between germline ends came to 5 bases. For this clone: No antigen is known for it.

Whole-study results and caveats: Rheumatoid arthritis patients, but not healthy controls, exhibited increasing CD8+ clonality with age. There were about an eighth of the roughly 65 patients in whom the largest CD8+ clone exceeded 20% of CD8+ cells. The authors did not know the antigen targets of the expanded CD8+ clones.

The V call is TRBV2, the J call TRBJ2-6, with D unclear. The receptor was isolated from a man in his forties or fifties in good health. The sample consisted of CD8+ T cells sorted from blood. The CDR3 nucleotides are TGTGCCACCCCGGGGGCCAACGTCCTGACTTTC. Translated: CATPGANVLTF.